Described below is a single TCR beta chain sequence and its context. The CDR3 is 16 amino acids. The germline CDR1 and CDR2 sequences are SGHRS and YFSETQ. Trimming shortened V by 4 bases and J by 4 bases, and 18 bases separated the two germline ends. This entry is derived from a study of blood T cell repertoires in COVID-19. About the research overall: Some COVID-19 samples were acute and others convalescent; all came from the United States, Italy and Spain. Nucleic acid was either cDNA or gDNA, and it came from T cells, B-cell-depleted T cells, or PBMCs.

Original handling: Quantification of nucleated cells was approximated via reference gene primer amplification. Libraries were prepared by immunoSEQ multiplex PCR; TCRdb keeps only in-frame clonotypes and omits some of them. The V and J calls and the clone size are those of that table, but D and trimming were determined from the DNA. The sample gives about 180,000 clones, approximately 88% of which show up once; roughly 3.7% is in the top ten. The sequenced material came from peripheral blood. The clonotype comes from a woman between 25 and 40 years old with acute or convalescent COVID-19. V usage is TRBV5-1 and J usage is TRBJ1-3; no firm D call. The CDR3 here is CASSRETEINGNTIYF. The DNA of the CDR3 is TGCGCCAGCAGCAGAGAGACGGAGATTAACGGAAACACCATATATTTT.